This T cell receptor (beta chain) is drawn from a study of immune cell composition in non-small cell lung cancer. There are 15 residues in the CDR3. V lost 4 bases to trimming and J lost 0 bases; unmatched junction nucleotides: 6. The V gene's germline CDR1 is PRHDT and CDR2 FYEKMQ (reference sequence). Using immunoSEQ multiplex PCR, the repertoire was profiled, and TCRdb retains in-frame clones only, with some absent. The repertoire holds over 1,000 clones, with about 87% as singletons. Concerning this clone itself: Antigen: not known.

Findings and limits, study-wide: Around 75% of squamous and around a third of adenocarcinoma cases had tumour-associated clones >0.5%.

The chain couples TRBV13 to TRBJ2-7, with 7 nucleotides matching TRBD2. Sequenced sample: lung tumor tissue. This clonotype originated in a human donor with non-small cell lung cancer. CDR3 sequence reads: CASSSPGLPSYEQYF. CDR3 DNA: TGTGCCAGCAGCTCTCCGGGACTACCCTCCTACGAGCAGTACTTC.